The 25 T cell receptor beta chains below come from one sample, sequenced in a study of blood T cells in healthy people across ages. PCR was performed a second time for about 6 to 12 cycles using a sample-barcoded 5' primer and a J-beta primer mix. TCRdb reprocessed the 5' RACE reads with MiXCR, giving one entry per CDR3 protein. The table has approximately 1.5 million distinct CDR3 sequences, approximately 39% seen once. Material: blood. The receptors stem from a woman between 18 and 29 years old in good health.

Only one count was recorded for this clonotype. The chain is built from TRBV7-2 and TRBJ2-4, with D possibly TRBD2 on 7 matching bases. The last part of the DNA fits TRBJ2-5 better; the J call may be wrong. This CDR3 is 16 amino acids long. Germline CDR1 and CDR2: SGHTA and FQGNSA. CDR3 protein: CASSSGGGAQWETQYF. The CDR3 nucleotides read TGTGCCAGCAGCTCCGGTGGGGGGGCCCAATGGGAGACCCAGTACTTC.

This clonotype was observed a few times. V and J are TRBV6-2 or TRBV6-3 and TRBJ2-5; D is unclear. Germline loops: CDR1 MNHEY, CDR2 SVGEGT. Between the trimmed V and J ends, which lost 7 bases and 5 bases, there was a span of 8 bases. The CDR3 extends over 11 amino acids. The DNA of the CDR3 is TGTGCCAGCACCGGTGGGGAGACCCAGTACTTC. Its protein product is CASTGGETQYF.

The rearrangement uses TRBV21-1 and TRBJ1-2. TRBV21-1 is classified as a pseudogene. The CDR3 covers 14 residues. CDR3 protein: CASSKAKGSYGYTF. The DNA for the CDR3 is TGTGCCAGCAGCAAAGCGAAGGGTAGCTATGGCTACACCTTC.

As concerns this clonotype: One end of the junction varies from germline; a read error may be responsible. V gene TRBV4-1 combines with J gene TRBJ2-7; 7 nucleotides match TRBD1. CDR1 is MGHRA, CDR2 YSYEKL, per germline. CDR3 size: 14 residues. The CDR3 protein is CASGQNRGAYEQYF. CDR3 DNA: TGCGCCAGCGGCCAAAACAGGGGAGCCTACGAGCAGTACTTC.

This clonotype was detected a few times. The genes are TRBV6-2 or TRBV6-3 and TRBJ1-2, with no clear D. CDR1 MNHEY and CDR2 SVGEGT come from the germline V gene. V lost 8 bases and J 6 bases, leaving 22 bases between the germline ends. The CDR3 is 15 amino acids. The CDR3 nucleotides are TGTGCCAGCCGAAGGGCAGTGCAATTCGTCCATGGCTACACCTTC. It yields the protein CASRRAVQFVHGYTF.

In the case of this clonotype: A read error may account for a junction end that differs from germline. The chain carries TRBV4-3 and TRBJ2-3; a weak D match, TRBD2 (6 bases). CDR3 size: 15 residues. Germline CDR1 is LGHNA and CDR2 is YSLEER. CDR3 sequence (DNA): TGCGCCAGCAGCCAAGATCCCGGGAGCACAGATACGCGGTATTTT. Protein sequence: CASSQDPGSTDTRYF.

This chain links TRBV29-1 with TRBJ2-1; possibly TRBD2 for D (5 bases). The germline V and J ends were trimmed by 5 bases and 10 bases, with 18 bases remaining between them. The CDR3 sequence is 13 residues long. The germline CDR1 and CDR2 sequences are SQVTM and ANQGSEA. CDR3 in DNA: TGCAGCGTTATATTATTAGAGGGCCGGGAGCAGTTCTTC. Translated, it gives CSVILLEGREQFF.

The gene calls are TRBV24-1 and TRBJ2-3; D remains ambiguous. The CDR3 loop spans 12 amino acids. CDR1 KGHDR and CDR2 SFDVKD come from the germline V gene. Trimming left V 7 bases short and J 9 bases short, with 13 bases between. This chain's CDR3 is CATRARAETQYF. CDR3 coding DNA: TGTGCCACCAGGGCAAGGGCTGAGACGCAGTATTTT.

V gene TRBV5-1 combines with J gene TRBJ2-7; D call uncertain. CDR3 length: 17 amino acids. V was shortened by 0 bases and J by 7 bases, with 23 bases between the two germline ends. The germline CDR1 and CDR2 sequences are SGHRS and YFSETQ. The CDR3 nucleotides read TGCGCCAGCAGCTTGGCGGGCGATGCGTCTACTACGGGTGAGCAGTACTTC. Amino acids: CASSLAGDASTTGEQYF.

The CDR3 protein is CASSPRPGNTQYF. CDR3 bases: TGCGCCAGCAGCCCTCGGCCAGGGAATACGCAGTATTTT. This rearrangement joins TRBV4-3 to TRBJ2-3; D might be TRBD1 (5 bases). The germline V gene has CDR1 LGHNA and CDR2 YSLEER. The CDR3 has 13 amino acids. Trimming removed 4 bases from V and 7 bases from J, with 12 bases in between.

The V call is TRBV2, the J call TRBJ1-4; D possibly corresponds to TRBD1 (6 bases). The germline V and J ends were trimmed by 9 bases and 0 bases, with 14 bases remaining between them. Germline V CDR1 and CDR2: SNHLY, FYNNEI. This CDR3 has 15 amino acids. The CDR3, as DNA: TGTGCCAGTTGGACAGAAACTGCAACTAATGAAAAACTGTTTTTT. It codes for CASWTETATNEKLFF.

The chain links TRBV7-2 to TRBJ2-1, with D hard to call. Germline values: CDR1 SGHTA, CDR2 FQGNSA. This CDR3 region has 13 residues. V shed 6 bases and J shed 6 bases, with 12 bases lying between them. CDR3 nucleotides: TGTGCCAGCAGTCCTACCATTATCAATGAGCAGTTCTTC. Amino acid sequence: CASSPTIINEQFF.

V usage is TRBV18 and J usage is TRBJ1-5; D is uncertain. The germline V and J ends were trimmed by 3 bases and 0 bases, with 12 bases remaining between them. Germline lookup yields CDR1 KGHSH and CDR2 LQKENI. This CDR3 spans 16 amino acids. The CDR3 coding sequence is TGTGCCAGCTCACCCAATATCCGGTATAGCAATCAGCCCCAGCATTTT. The encoded protein is CASSPNIRYSNQPQHF.

Only a few counts were recorded for this clonotype. This chain links TRBV12-3 or TRBV12-4 with TRBJ2-1; TRBD2 agrees at 7 bases. V was clipped by 7 bases and J by 3 bases; unmatched bases: 9. The CDR3 has 15 amino acids. CDR3 region: CASNPGGSGYNEQFF. CDR3 sequence (DNA): TGTGCCAGCAACCCCGGCGGGAGTGGCTACAATGAGCAGTTCTTC.

The chain couples TRBV5-1 to TRBJ1-2; D is unresolved. The V gene lost 3 bases and the J gene lost 3 bases, with 12 bases spanning the gap. The CDR3 spans 14 residues. Looked up from germline, CDR1 is SGHRS and CDR2 is YFSETQ. CDR3 nucleotides: TGCGCCAGCAGCTGGGGAACCGTCGACTATGGCTACACCTTC. As protein: CASSWGTVDYGYTF.

This clonotype turned up a few times. The rearrangement uses TRBV12-3 or TRBV12-4 and TRBJ1-1, with a tentative D call TRBD1 (5 bases). This CDR3 comprises 15 residues. V was shortened by 1 base and J by 5 bases, with 14 bases between the two germline ends. CDR3 sequence: CASSLVGGRGTEAFF. CDR3 in DNA: TGTGCCAGCAGTTTAGTGGGGGGAAGAGGTACTGAAGCTTTCTTT.

This clonotype was observed many times. The V call is TRBV9, the J call TRBJ2-5, with D perhaps matching TRBD2 (6 bases). Germline lookup yields CDR1 SGDLS and CDR2 YYNGEE. V lost 0 bases and J lost 5, with 14 bases in between. The CDR3 spans 15 residues. The CDR3 DNA reads TGTGCCAGCAGCGTAGCTGGGGCGGGAAAGGAGACCCAGTACTTC. Residues: CASSVAGAGKETQYF.

The sample holds many counts of this clonotype. The CDR3 bases are TGTGCCAGCAGCTTACCTTGGGGGTACAATGAGCAGTTCTTC. It is translated as CASSLPWGYNEQFF. This chain joins TRBV7-2 and TRBJ2-1, with D perhaps given as TRBD1 or TRBD2 (5 bases each). The CDR3 has 14 amino acids. Germline V lookup: CDR1 SGHTA, CDR2 FQGNSA. Trimming left V 2 bases short and J 4 bases short, with 9 bases between. Together with reference TRBV7-2 and TRBJ2-1, the CDR3 gives the full variable domain: GAGVSQSPSNKVTEKGKDVELRCDPISGHTALYWYRQSLGQGLEFLIYFQGNSAPDKSGLPSDRFSAERTGGSVSTLTIQRTQQEDSAVYLCASSLPWGYNEQFFGPGTRLTVL.

V usage is TRBV18 and J usage is TRBJ1-4, with D possibly being TRBD1 (5 bases). The CDR3 totals 15 residues. CDR1 and CDR2 from the germline V gene are KGHSH and LQKENI. Deletions cut 0 bases from V and 8 bases from J, with 13 bases between. The CDR3, as DNA: TGTGCCAGCTCACCACCGGGGCAGGTGTACGAAAAACTGTTTTTT. This codes for CASSPPGQVYEKLFF.

The rearrangement uses TRBV7-9 and TRBJ2-1; D may be TRBD2 (5 bases). The CDR3 sequence is 16 residues long. V lost 1 base and J lost 5, with 15 bases in between. In germline, CDR1 is SEHNR, CDR2 FQNEAQ (reference sequence). The CDR3 sequence is CASSLGWGACDNEQFF. In DNA, the CDR3 is TGTGCCAGCAGCTTAGGGTGGGGAGCCTGCGACAATGAGCAGTTCTTC. The whole variable domain, remainder taken from reference TRBV7-9 and TRBJ2-1, is DTGVSQNPRHKITKRGQNVTFRCDPISEHNRLYWYRQTLGQGPEFLTYFQNEAQLEKSRLLSDRFSAERPKGSFSTLEIQRTEQGDSAMYLCASSLGWGACDNEQFFGPGTRLTVL.

The J gene is TRBJ1-2, the V gene TRBV3-1; TRBD1 might be the D (5 bases). The CDR3 extends over 15 amino acids. V was trimmed by 2 bases and J by 8 bases, leaving 18 bases between them. Germline V CDR1 and CDR2: LGHDT, YNNKEL (reference sequence). This chain's CDR3 is CASSQTSGRVEGYTF. Written as DNA, the CDR3 is TGTGCCAGCAGCCAAACATCGGGCAGGGTCGAAGGCTACACCTTC.

This clonotype was observed a few times. The chain is built from TRBV7-8 and TRBJ1-6; maybe TRBD1 (6 bases). The CDR3 contains 17 residues. Per germline, CDR1 SGHVS and CDR2 FQNEAQ. V lost 1 base and J lost 6, with 16 bases in between. The chain's CDR3 is CASSLVGGGLGNSPLHF. The CDR3 DNA follows: TGTGCCAGCAGCTTAGTTGGAGGGGGACTGGGTAATTCACCCCTCCACTTT.

This chain connects TRBV7-2 to TRBJ1-5, with TRBD1 matching over 9 bases. This CDR3 has 18 residues. After removal of 1 base from V and 6 bases from J, the junction contained 13 bases not matched to a gene. Germline V gene lookup returns CDR1 SGHTA and CDR2 FQGNSA. This CDR3 is CASSLGPGTGRFGQPQHF. The CDR3 DNA is TGTGCCAGCAGCTTAGGCCCCGGGACAGGGAGGTTCGGTCAGCCCCAGCATTTT.

This chain connects TRBV6-2 or TRBV6-3 to TRBJ1-2, with D possibly TRBD1 on 5 matching bases. CDR3 length: 16 amino acids. CDR1 MNHEY and CDR2 SVGEGT come from the germline V gene. V lost 4 bases and J 4 bases, leaving 19 bases between the germline ends. The CDR3 loop reads CASSWEGAGQIYGYTF. The CDR3 bases are TGTGCCAGCAGTTGGGAAGGTGCAGGACAAATCTATGGCTACACCTTC.

This clonotype appeared a single time. The junction departs from the called germline gene at one end, perhaps through a read error. The chain joins TRBV4-1 to TRBJ1-2; unclear D gene. Germline values: CDR1 MGHRA, CDR2 YSYEKL. The CDR3 sequence is 14 residues long. This chain's CDR3 is CASNQTGDGYGYTF. The CDR3 DNA reads TGCGCCAGCAACCAAACGGGAGACGGCTATGGCTACACCTTC.